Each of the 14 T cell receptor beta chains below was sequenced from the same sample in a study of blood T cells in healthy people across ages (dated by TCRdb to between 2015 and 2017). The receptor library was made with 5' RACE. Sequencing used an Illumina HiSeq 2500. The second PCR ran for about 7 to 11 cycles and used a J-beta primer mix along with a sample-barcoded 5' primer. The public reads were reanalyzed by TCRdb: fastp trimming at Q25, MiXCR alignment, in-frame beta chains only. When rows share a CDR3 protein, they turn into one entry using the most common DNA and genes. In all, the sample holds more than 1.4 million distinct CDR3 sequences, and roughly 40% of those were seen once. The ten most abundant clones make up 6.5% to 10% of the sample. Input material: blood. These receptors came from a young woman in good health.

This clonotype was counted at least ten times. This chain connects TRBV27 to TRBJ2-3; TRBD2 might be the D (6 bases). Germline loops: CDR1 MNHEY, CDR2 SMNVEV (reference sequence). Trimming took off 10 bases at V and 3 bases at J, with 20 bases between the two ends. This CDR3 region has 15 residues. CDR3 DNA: TGTGCCATCAGGGCCTCCGGGAGTGCGACAGATACGCAGTATTTT. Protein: CAIRASGSATDTQYF.

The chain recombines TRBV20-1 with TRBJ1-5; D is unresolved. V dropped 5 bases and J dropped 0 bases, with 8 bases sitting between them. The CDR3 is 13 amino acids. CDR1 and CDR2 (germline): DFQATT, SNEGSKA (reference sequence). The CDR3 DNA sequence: TGCAGTGCTCCGCCCTATAGCAATCAGCCCCAGCATTTT. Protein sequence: CSAPPYSNQPQHF.

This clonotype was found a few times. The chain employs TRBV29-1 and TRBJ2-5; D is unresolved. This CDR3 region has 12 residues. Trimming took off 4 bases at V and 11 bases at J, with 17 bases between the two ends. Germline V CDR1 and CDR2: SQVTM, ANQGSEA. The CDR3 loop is CSVVYSYNEQYF. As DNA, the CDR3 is TGCAGCGTTGTATACTCTTACAATGAGCAGTACTTC.

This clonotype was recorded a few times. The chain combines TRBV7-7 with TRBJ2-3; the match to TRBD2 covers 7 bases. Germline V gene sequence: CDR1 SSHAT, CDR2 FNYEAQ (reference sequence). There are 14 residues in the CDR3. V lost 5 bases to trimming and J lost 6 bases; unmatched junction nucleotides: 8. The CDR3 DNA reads TGTGCCAGCAGCCAGGCGCGGGAGTGGGATACGCAGTATTTT. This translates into CASSQAREWDTQYF.

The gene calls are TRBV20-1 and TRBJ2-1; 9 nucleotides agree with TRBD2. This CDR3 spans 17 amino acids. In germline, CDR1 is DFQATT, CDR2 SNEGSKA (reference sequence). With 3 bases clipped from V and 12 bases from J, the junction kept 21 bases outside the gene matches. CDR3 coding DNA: TGCAGTGCTAGTCCGGCACTAGCGGGCCCCCTACATGGGACGCAGTTCTTC. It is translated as CSASPALAGPLHGTQFF.

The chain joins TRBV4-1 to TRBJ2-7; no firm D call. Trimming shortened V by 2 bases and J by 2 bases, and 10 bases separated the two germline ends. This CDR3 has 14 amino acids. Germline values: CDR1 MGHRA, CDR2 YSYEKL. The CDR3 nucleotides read TGCGCCAGCAGCCAATTTGTGGGTACCTACGAGCAGTACTTC. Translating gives CASSQFVGTYEQYF.

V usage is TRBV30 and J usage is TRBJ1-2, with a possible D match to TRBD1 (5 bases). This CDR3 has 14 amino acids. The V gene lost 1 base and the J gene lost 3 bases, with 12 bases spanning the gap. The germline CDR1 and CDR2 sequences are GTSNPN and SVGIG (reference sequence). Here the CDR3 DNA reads TGTGCCTGGAGTGCTGCGACAGACTACTATGGCTACACCTTC. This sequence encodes CAWSAATDYYGYTF. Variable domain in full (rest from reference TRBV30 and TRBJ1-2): SQTIHQWPATLVQPVGSPLSLECTVEGTSNPNLYWYRQAAGRGLQLLFYSVGIGQISSEVPQNLSASRPQDRQFILSSKKLLLSDSGFYLCAWSAATDYYGYTFGSGTRLTVV.

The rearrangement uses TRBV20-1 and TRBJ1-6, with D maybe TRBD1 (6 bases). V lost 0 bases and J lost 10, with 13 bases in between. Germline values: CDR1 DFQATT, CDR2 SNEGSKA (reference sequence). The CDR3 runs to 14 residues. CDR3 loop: CSARDSGGASPLHF. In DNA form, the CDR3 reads TGCAGTGCTAGAGATTCCGGGGGCGCCTCACCCCTCCACTTT.

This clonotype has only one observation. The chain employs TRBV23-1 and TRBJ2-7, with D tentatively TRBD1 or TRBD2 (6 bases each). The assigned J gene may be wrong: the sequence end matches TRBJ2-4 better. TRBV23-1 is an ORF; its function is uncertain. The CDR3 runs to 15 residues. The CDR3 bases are TGCGCCAGCAGTCAGCGGGACATCCCCGGGAGCATTCAGTACTTC. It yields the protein CASSQRDIPGSIQYF.

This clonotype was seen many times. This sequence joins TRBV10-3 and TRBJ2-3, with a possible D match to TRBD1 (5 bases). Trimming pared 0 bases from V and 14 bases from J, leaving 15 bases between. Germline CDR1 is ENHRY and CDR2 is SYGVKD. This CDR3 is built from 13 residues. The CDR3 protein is CAISESQGPLPYF. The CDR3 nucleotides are TGTGCCATCAGTGAGTCTCAGGGCCCCCTTCCGTATTTT.

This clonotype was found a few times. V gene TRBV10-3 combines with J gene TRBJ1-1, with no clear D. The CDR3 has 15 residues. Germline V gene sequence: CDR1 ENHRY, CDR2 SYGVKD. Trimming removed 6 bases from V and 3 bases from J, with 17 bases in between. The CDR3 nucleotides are TGTGCCATCAGGGGCGACCGAGCCCAGGACACTGAAGCTTTCTTT. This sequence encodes CAIRGDRAQDTEAFF.

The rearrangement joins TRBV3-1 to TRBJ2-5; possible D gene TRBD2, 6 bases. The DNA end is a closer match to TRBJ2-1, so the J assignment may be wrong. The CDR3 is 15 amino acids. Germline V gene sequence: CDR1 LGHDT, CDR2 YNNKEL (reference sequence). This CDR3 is CASRGGWGLQETQFF. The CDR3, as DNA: TGTGCCAGCAGGGGGGGTTGGGGACTCCAAGAGACCCAGTTCTTC.

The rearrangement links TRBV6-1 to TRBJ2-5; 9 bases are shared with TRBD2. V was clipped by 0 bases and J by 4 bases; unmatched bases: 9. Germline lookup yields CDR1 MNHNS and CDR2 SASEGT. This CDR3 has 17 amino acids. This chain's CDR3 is CASSEALAGRTLETQYF. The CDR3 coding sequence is TGTGCCAGCAGTGAAGCACTAGCGGGCCGAACCCTAGAGACCCAGTACTTC.

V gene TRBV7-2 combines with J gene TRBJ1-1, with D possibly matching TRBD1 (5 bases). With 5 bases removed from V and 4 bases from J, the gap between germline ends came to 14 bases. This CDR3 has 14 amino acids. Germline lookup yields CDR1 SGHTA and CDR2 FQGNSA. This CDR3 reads CASSPWGQSTEAFF. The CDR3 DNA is TGTGCCAGCAGCCCATGGGGCCAGAGCACTGAAGCTTTCTTT.